Given below is one T cell receptor (beta chain) in context. Its antigen is as yet unknown. Exclusion applied to patients with autoimmune disease history or systemic immunosuppression. Sequencing was performed with immunoSEQ multiplex PCR; in TCRdb, only in-frame clones are kept and a portion is missing. There are about 5,500 clones in the sample; 80% to 85% occur only once, and about a quarter lies in the top ten. These data originate in a study of OX40 agonist ivuxolimab in advanced cancers. Study-wide context: Treatment of patients was with ivuxolimab, an agonistic anti-OX40 (CD134) antibody. Study results and limitations: Some of the nonresponding patients also showed low levels of normalized T-cell clonal expansion.

This sequence originates from an adult with an advanced solid tumor such as melanoma, head and neck, liver or kidney cancer. Sequencing used CD4+ or CD8+ T cells sorted from blood, obtained in a trial of the OX40 agonist ivuxolimab.

The CDR3 reads CAWSVPGFVAKNIQYF. Here the CDR3 DNA reads TGTGCCTGGAGCGTTCCAGGGTTTGTAGCCAAAAACATTCAGTACTTC. The chain is built from TRBV30 and TRBJ2-4; tentative D call: TRBD1 (5 bases). Per the germline V gene, CDR1 is GTSNPN and CDR2 is SVGIG (reference sequence). V lost 3 bases, J lost 0 bases, and 15 bases lay in between. This CDR3 comprises 16 residues.